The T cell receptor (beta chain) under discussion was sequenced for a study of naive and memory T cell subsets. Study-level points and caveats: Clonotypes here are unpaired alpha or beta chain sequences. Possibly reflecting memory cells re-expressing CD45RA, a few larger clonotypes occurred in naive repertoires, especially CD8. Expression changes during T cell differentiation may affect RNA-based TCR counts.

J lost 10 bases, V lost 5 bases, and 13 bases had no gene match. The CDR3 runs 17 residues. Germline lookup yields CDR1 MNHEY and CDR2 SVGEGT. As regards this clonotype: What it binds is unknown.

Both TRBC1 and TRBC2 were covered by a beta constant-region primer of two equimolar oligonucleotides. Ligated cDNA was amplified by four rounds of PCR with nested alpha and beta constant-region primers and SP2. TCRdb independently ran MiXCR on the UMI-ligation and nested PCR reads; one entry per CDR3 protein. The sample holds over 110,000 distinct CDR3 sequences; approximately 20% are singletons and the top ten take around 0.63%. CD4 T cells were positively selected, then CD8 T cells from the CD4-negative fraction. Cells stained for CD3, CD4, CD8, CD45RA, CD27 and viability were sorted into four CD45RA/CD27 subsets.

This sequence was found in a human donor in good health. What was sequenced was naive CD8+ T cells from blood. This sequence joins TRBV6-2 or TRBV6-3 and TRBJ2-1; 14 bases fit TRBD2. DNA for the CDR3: TGTGCCAGCAGTCGCGACCCCTCGACTAGCGGGAGGGGCGAGCAGTTCTTC. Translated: CASSRDPSTSGRGEQFF.